The entry below gives a single T cell receptor (beta chain) sequence along with its context. The source of the sample is a study of blood T cell repertoires in COVID-19. Across the whole study: The cDNA or gDNA used as material had been derived from T cells, B-cell-depleted T cells, or PBMCs.

Original processing methods: Scientists estimated how many nucleated cells there were by amplifying reference gene primers. Clones were sequenced by immunoSEQ multiplex PCR, and TCRdb holds only the in-frame ones, with some missing. The DNA was the basis for D and trimming; V, J and clone size are from that table. The sample records about 290,000 clones, about nine tenths being singletons. The germline V and J ends were trimmed by 12 bases and 3 bases, with 19 bases remaining between them. The CDR3 has 15 residues. Germline CDR1 reads KGHDR; CDR2 reads SFDVKD. V and J are TRBV24-1 and TRBJ2-2, with D possibly being TRBD1 (5 bases). The specimen sequenced was peripheral blood. The receptor's source is a woman under 40 with COVID-19, enrolled during active disease. The CDR3, as DNA: TGTGCCGCCCGACAGAACAGGCCGGACACCGGGGAGCTGTTTTTT. This gives the protein CAARQNRPDTGELFF.